Included here is one T cell receptor beta chain sequence, with context. The clone's antigen remains unknown. The source of the sample is a study of monozygotic twins with inflammatory bowel disease (dated by TCRdb to the late 2010s). Background on the whole study: The full study comprised 28 monozygotic twin pairs: nine German pairs (four IBD-concordant, five IBD-discordant) and 19 IBD-discordant Danish pairs. Disease-associated traits were sought mainly through comparisons between IBD patients and their genetically identical healthy co-twins within discordant pairs. Each individual had, on average, about 151 000 unique TCRalpha sequences and 181 000 unique TCRbeta sequences available for analysis. Results and caveats for the whole study, not just this receptor: Fewer clonotypes were shared with other individuals by IBD patients than by healthy twins, most markedly in patients showing signs of disease activity. Repertoire similarity did not differ between concordant and discordant twins, which could be due to limited statistical power. Measured by the inverse Simpson index, TCRbeta repertoire diversity was lower in IBD patients than in their healthy co-twins. No single strong signal or clonotype linked to IBD turned up in the results, so the idea that one exists was not supported. Distinction between different T cell subtypes could not be achieved in the analysis. Because patients received different immunosuppressive treatments, the repertoires may have picked up extra background noise and variability between individuals.

The CDR3 contains 13 residues, cysteine and phenylalanine counted. No DNA accompanies this entry. CDR1 and CDR2 (MNHEY, SMNVEV) derive from the germline V gene (reference sequence). From each donor, an approximately 2.5 ml peripheral blood sample was collected into PAXgene tubes and stored at -80 degrees C. Without T cell sorting, total RNA was isolated from whole blood using the PAXgene blood miRNA kit on an automated QIAcube. Deep TCRalpha and TCRbeta repertoire profiling with unique molecular barcoding was performed on peripheral blood of monozygotic twin pairs concordant or discordant for inflammatory bowel disease. Smoking habits were recorded for all twin pairs, with individuals classified as current, former or never smokers. Library prep was done by 5' RACE. Each TCR library was prepared from roughly 3.5 ug of total RNA. For each sample, cDNA was synthesized in eight separate reactions using SMARTScribe reverse transcriptase. During cDNA synthesis, template switching introduced unique molecular identifiers that contained a 6-nucleotide sample barcode. Amplification of TCRalpha and TCRbeta cDNA involved two nested PCRs of approximately 17 and 9 cycles, and each PCR was followed by bead purification. Before amplification, cDNA was treated with uracil DNA-glycosylase and purified using the QIAquick PCR purification kit. The second PCR added Illumina TruSeq-compatible adapters along with sample-specific barcodes. TapeStation and Qubit were used to check library quality and concentration, and 4 to 6 ng of each library was pooled. The pooled libraries were sequenced with 2 x 100 bp reads and custom sequencing primers on an Illumina HiSeq2500 single-index Rapid Run. Per the source publication's procedure: MiGEC version 1.2.6 was used for UMI-based consensus assembly, which corrected PCR and sequencing errors. MiXCR version 2.1.1 handled V(D)J alignment, clonotype assembly and CDR3 extraction. To normalise gene usage, clonotype sharing and MAIT/NKT TCR abundance, the analysis used the top 1000, 10 000 and 20 000 clonotypes per sample. Diversity was computed as the inverse Simpson index with the vegan R package after downsampling to 27 000 UMIs. Statistical testing used paired Mann-Whitney U tests on the discordant twin pairs and applied Benjamini-Hochberg correction for multiple testing. Based on TCRdb reprocessing of the reads, there is one entry per CDR3 protein sequence, and DNA is missing. TCRdb's processing, not the authors' own work, is the source of the V and J calls. The table kept for this sample lists about 210,000 distinct CDR3 sequences. Less than 2% of the sample belongs to the ten largest clones.

The V gene is TRBV27 and the J gene is TRBJ1-2; the D call from TCRdb, TRBD1, cannot be confirmed without DNA. This clonotype originated in a human donor with ulcerative colitis or Crohn's disease, or a healthy co-twin of an affected twin (not recorded which). The sample comprised blood. The CDR3 corresponds to CASAKGDGYGYTF.